This T cell receptor beta chain was captured in a study of blood T cell repertoires in COVID-19 (dated by TCRdb to between 2020 and 2021). Concerning the study at large: Samples from collaborators originated in the United States, Italy and Spain and spanned both the acute and convalescent phases of COVID-19. The prospective study material was composed of cDNA or gDNA derived from T cells, B-cell-depleted T cells, or PBMCs. The dataset comprised deeply sampled blood TCRbeta repertoires from subjects exposed to, actively infected with, or recovered from COVID-19. The repertoires were released in a freely available public database intended as a resource for research on the immune response to SARS-CoV-2. The samples were drawn from two sources: the first 160 participants of the ongoing ImmuneRACE study, and 950 to 1,500 subjects contributed by 6 global collaborators. Nearly every sample came with metadata listing a de-identified subject ID, COVID-19 status, age in years and sex. Where HLA class I and class II types were available, the types were taken from metadata supplied by the sample provider, not from assay-based typing. Summary of the overall study and its limitations: How much clinical and demographic metadata was included differed by source and by participant, and the metadata was provided uncurated.

The CDR3 contains 15 residues, cysteine and phenylalanine counted. Only the CDR3 region is kept as DNA, spanning 45 bases read in frame from base 1. From the germline V gene, CDR1 is MNHEY and CDR2 is SVGEGT. V and J lose 6 bases and 6 bases, and a span of 18 bases separates them. In regard to this clone: No cognate antigen has been identified for it. The sample holds no much larger clone one base away, and base qualities are not on file.

Whole blood was collected in K2EDTA tubes by collaborating institutions according to the institutions' own protocols. Collaborator samples were shipped for TCRbeta analysis as frozen whole blood, isolated PBMCs, or DNA extracted from either sample type. The immunoSEQ Assay, a bias-controlled multiplex PCR, was used to amplify TCRbeta CDR3 regions from genomic DNA. Concerning the study's data processing: The number of nucleated cells in each sample was estimated by amplification of reference gene primers within the assay. Sequence reads were collapsed and filtered to measure the absolute abundance of every unique TCRbeta CDR3 rearrangement. For each sample, productive Simpson clonality was calculated as the square root of Simpson's diversity index over productive rearrangements. Here the immuneACCESS table is served through TCRdb, limited to in-frame sequences with V and J called. Missing clones are a known gap in these copies; in checked studies unresolved V genes cover under half, and the rest lacks a known reason. V, J and clone size derive from that table, while D and trimming were established from the DNA sequence. A total of 95,000 to 110,000 clones appear in this sample, more than 70% of them only once. Approximately 3.6% of the sample is taken by the ten largest.

Recombination connected TRBV6-2 or TRBV6-3 to TRBJ1-3, with the D gene uncertain. Input material: peripheral blood. This TCR derives from a woman between 55 and 75 years old with acute or convalescent COVID-19. The CDR3 loop reads CASRPQALDSNTIYF. The nucleotide sequence is TGTGCCAGCAGGCCTCAGGCTTTGGATTCAAACACCATATATTTT.